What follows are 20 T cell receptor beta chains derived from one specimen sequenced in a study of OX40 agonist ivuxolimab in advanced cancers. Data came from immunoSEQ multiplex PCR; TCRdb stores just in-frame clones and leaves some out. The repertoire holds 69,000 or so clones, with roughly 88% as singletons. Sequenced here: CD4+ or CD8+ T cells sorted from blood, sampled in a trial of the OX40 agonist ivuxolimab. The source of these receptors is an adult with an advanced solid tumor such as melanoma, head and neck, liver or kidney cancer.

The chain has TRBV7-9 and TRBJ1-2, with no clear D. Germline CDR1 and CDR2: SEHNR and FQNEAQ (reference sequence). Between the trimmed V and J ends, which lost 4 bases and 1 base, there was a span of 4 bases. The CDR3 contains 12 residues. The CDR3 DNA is TGTGCCAGCAGCTATCTTAACTATGGCTACACCTTC. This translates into CASSYLNYGYTF.

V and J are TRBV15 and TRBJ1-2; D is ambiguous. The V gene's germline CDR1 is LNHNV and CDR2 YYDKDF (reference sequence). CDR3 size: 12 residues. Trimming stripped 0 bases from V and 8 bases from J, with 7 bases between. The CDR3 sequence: CATSRDYGGYTF. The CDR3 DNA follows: TGTGCCACCAGCAGAGATTACGGGGGCTACACCTTC.

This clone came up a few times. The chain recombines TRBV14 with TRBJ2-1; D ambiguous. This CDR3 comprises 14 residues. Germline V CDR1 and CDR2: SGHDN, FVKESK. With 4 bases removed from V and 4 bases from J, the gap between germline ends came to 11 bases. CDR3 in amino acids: CASSLLGGYNEQFF. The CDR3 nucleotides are TGTGCCAGCAGCCTTCTAGGTGGGTACAATGAGCAGTTCTTC.

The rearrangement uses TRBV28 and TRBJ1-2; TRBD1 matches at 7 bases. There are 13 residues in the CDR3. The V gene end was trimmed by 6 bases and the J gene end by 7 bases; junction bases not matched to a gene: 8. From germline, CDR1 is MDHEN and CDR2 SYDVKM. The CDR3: CASRRQGWGGYTF. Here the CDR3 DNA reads TGTGCCAGCAGGAGACAGGGCTGGGGTGGCTACACCTTC.

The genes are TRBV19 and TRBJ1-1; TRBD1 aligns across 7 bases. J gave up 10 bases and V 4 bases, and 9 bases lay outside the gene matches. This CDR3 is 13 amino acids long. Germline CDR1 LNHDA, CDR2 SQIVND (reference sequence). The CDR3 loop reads CASSTQQGSLAFF. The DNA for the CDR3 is TGTGCCAGTAGTACCCAACAGGGGAGTCTAGCTTTCTTT.

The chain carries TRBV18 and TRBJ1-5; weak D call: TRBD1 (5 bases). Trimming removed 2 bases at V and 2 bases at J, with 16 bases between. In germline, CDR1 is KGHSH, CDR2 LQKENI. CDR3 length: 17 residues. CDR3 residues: CASSPEIGGKGNQPQHF. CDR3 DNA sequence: TGTGCCAGCTCACCAGAAATCGGGGGGAAGGGCAATCAGCCCCAGCATTTT.

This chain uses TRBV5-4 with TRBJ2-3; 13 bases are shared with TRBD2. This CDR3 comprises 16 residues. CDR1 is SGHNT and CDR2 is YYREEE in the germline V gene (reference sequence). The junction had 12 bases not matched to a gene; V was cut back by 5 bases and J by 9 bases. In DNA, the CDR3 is TGTGCCAGCAGTCTAAGACTAGCGGGGGGCCCGCCAACGCAGTATTTT. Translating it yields CASSLRLAGGPPTQYF.

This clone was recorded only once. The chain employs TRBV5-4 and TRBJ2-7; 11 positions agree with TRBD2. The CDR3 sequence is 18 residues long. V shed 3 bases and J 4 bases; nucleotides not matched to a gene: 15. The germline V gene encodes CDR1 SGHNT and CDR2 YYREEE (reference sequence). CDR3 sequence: CASSSTTGTSGYSYEQYF. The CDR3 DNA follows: TGTGCCAGCAGCTCGACGACTGGGACTAGCGGTTATTCATACGAGCAGTACTTC.

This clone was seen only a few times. Here the CDR3 DNA reads TGCGCCAGCAGTGAGTCTTCGGGGGTGGGGAACAATGAGCAGTTCTTC. Translation: CASSESSGVGNNEQFF. The chain combines TRBV10-1 with TRBJ2-1; possible D gene TRBD2, 6 bases. Germline V CDR1 and CDR2: WNHNN, SYGVQD (reference sequence). The CDR3 spans 16 residues. V lost 0 bases and J 5 bases, leaving 14 bases between the germline ends.

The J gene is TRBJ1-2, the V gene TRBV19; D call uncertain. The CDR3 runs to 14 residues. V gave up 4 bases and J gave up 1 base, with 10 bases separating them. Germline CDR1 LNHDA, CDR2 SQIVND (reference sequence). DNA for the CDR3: TGTGCCAGTAGTAGGGCCGGGAATAACTATGGCTACACCTTC. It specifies CASSRAGNNYGYTF.

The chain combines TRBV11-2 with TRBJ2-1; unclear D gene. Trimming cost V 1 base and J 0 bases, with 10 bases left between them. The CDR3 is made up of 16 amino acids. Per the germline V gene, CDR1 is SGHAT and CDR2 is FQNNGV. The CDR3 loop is CASSLGDLSSYNEQFF. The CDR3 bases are TGTGCCAGCAGCTTAGGGGATCTAAGCTCCTACAATGAGCAGTTCTTC.

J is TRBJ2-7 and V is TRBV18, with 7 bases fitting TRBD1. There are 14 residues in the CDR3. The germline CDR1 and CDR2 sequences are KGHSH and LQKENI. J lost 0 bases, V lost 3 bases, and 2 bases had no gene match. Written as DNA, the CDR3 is TGTGCCAGCTCACCCACAGGGGACTCCTACGAGCAGTACTTC. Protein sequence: CASSPTGDSYEQYF.

CDR3 sequence (DNA): TGTGCCAGCACCACTTGGGACAGGGGGTCTAGGAATGAGCAGTTCTTC. Translating gives CASTTWDRGSRNEQFF. This chain connects TRBV5-6 to TRBJ2-1; 11 bases align to TRBD1. J gave up 7 bases and V 6 bases, and 12 bases lay outside the gene matches. Germline values: CDR1 SGHDT, CDR2 YYEEEE. The CDR3 has 16 amino acids.

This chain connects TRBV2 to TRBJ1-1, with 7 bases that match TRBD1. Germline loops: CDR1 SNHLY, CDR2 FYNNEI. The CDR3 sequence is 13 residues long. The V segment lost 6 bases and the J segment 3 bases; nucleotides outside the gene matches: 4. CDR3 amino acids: CASRTDRDTEAFF. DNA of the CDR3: TGTGCCAGCAGGACTGACAGGGACACTGAAGCTTTCTTT.

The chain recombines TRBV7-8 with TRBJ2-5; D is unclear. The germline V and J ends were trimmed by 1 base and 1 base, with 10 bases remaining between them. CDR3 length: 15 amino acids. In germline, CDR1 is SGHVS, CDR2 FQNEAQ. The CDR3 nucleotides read TGTGCCAGCAGCTTAGAAACCTTACTCCAAGAGACCCAGTACTTC. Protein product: CASSLETLLQETQYF. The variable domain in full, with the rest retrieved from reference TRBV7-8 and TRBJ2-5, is GAGVSQSPRYKVAKRGQDVALRCDPISGHVSLFWYQQALGQGPEFLTYFQNEAQLDKSGLPSDRFFAERPEGSVSTLKIQRTQQEDSAVYLCASSLETLLQETQYFGPGTRLLVL.

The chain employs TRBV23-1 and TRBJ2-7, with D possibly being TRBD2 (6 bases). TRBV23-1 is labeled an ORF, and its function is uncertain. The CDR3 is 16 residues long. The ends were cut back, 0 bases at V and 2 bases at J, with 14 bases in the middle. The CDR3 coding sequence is TGCGCCAGCAGTCAATCCCTCGGGGGACCTCCCTACGAGCAGTACTTC. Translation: CASSQSLGGPPYEQYF.

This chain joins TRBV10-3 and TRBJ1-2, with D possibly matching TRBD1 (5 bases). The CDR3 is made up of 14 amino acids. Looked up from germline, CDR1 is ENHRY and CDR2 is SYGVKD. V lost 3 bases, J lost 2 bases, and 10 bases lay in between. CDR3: CAISDRAENYGYTF. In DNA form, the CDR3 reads TGTGCCATCAGTGACAGGGCGGAGAACTATGGCTACACCTTC.

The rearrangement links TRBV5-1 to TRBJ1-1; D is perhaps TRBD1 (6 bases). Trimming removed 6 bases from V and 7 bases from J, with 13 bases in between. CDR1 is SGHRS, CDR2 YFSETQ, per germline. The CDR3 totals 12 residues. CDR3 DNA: TGCGCCAGCAAGGACAGCCAACTTGAAGCTTTCTTT. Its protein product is CASKDSQLEAFF.

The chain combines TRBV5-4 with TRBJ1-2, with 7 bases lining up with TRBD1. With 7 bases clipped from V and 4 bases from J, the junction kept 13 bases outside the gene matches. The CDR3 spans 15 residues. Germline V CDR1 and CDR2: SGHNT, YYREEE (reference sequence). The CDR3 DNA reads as TGTGCCAGCCACTCGGCCGGGACAGCCATCTATGGCTACACCTTC. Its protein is CASHSAGTAIYGYTF.

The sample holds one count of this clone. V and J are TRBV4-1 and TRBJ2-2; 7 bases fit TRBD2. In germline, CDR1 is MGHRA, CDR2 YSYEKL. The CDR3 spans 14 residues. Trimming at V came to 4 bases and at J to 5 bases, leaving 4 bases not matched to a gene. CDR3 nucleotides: TGCGCCAGCAGCCTAGGGGAGGGGACCGGGGAGCTGTTTTTT. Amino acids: CASSLGEGTGELFF.